The 16 T cell receptor beta chains given below trace back to one sample, sequenced in a study of T-cell reconstitution after alpha-beta-depleted transplantation in children. Unique molecular identifiers featured in how the TCRbeta library was prepared. TCRdb processed the PCR reads anew with MiXCR; each CDR3 protein has one entry. This repertoire shows 190,000 or so distinct CDR3 sequences, approximately 6.8% found once; its top ten account for around 3.1%. This specimen was PBMCs from the stem cell graft donor, taken from the stem cell graft. The receptors were sampled from a human donor who donated a stem cell graft to a child with Wiskott-Aldrich syndrome.

This clonotype was counted ten times or more. The genes are TRBV7-8 and TRBJ2-1, with 8 bases fitting TRBD1. Germline CDR1 is SGHVS and CDR2 is FQNEAQ. The V and J ends lost 6 bases and 7 bases, in that order; junction bases with no gene match: 11. CDR3 length equals 15 residues. The CDR3 DNA follows: TGTGCCAGCAGTTATAACAGGGGGTCCGGTAATGAGCAGTTCTTC. It encodes CASSYNRGSGNEQFF.

This clonotype was detected ten times or more. J is TRBJ2-2 and V is TRBV24-1, with a tentative D call TRBD1 (6 bases). In germline, CDR1 is KGHDR, CDR2 SFDVKD. V was shortened by 5 bases and J by 4 bases, with 19 bases between the two germline ends. The CDR3 runs to 17 residues. The DNA for the CDR3 is TGTGCCACCAGTGGAAAAGGCAGGGGCATGGTCACCGGGGAGCTGTTTTTT. Amino acid sequence: CATSGKGRGMVTGELFF.

The gene calls are TRBV27 and TRBJ2-6, with D maybe TRBD2 (6 bases). Trimming pared 2 bases from V and 0 bases from J, leaving 11 bases between. This CDR3 has 17 residues. CDR1 is MNHEY and CDR2 is SMNVEV in the germline V gene (reference sequence). CDR3 DNA sequence: TGTGCCAGCAGTTTAGGTGCGGGATACTCTGGGGCCAACGTCCTGACTTTC. Its protein is CASSLGAGYSGANVLTF.

Ten or more counts support this clonotype. The gene calls are TRBV5-6 and TRBJ1-2; D is ambiguous. CDR1 is SGHDT, CDR2 YYEEEE, per germline. The CDR3 has 13 amino acids. V was clipped by 0 bases and J by 5 bases, with 8 bases between them. The CDR3 nucleotides are TGTGCCAGCAGCTTGGGATCTTCTTATGGCTACACCTTC. Protein product: CASSLGSSYGYTF.

This clonotype was recorded many times. The chain joins TRBV5-1 to TRBJ1-2; no definite D call. Trimming pared 0 bases from V and 0 bases from J, leaving 6 bases between. CDR3 length equals 14 residues. The germline gives CDR1 SGHRS, CDR2 YFSETQ. The CDR3 is CASSLDSTNYGYTF. As DNA, the CDR3 is TGCGCCAGCAGCTTGGACAGTACTAACTATGGCTACACCTTC.

This clonotype was seen repeatedly, ten times or more. The rearrangement joins TRBV24-1 to TRBJ2-3; 12 bases align to TRBD2. The V segment lost 1 base and the J segment 3 bases; nucleotides outside the gene matches: 1. This CDR3 has 16 amino acids. Germline V CDR1 and CDR2: KGHDR, SFDVKD. The CDR3 spells CATSDFTSGRTDTQYF. CDR3 DNA: TGTGCCACCAGTGATTTTACTAGCGGGAGGACAGATACGCAGTATTTT.

This chain joins TRBV11-2 and TRBJ2-7; possible D gene TRBD2, 7 bases. The CDR3 totals 18 residues. Germline CDR1 and CDR2: SGHAT and FQNNGV. The ends were cut back, 2 bases at V and 4 bases at J, with 24 bases in the middle. The DNA for the CDR3 is TGTGCCAGCAGCTTAAAGGAGGTGGACGGGGGGCTCCCATACGAGCAGTACTTC. It specifies CASSLKEVDGGLPYEQYF.

This clonotype was seen at least ten times. This chain connects TRBV5-1 to TRBJ2-1, with D hard to call. The CDR3 has 13 residues. The V end was cut by 5 bases, the J end by 6 bases, with 12 bases between. Germline V lookup: CDR1 SGHRS, CDR2 YFSETQ. The DNA of the CDR3 is TGCGCCAGCAGATCTCCCAGTTTCAATGAGCAGTTCTTC. Its protein is CASRSPSFNEQFF.

This clonotype was seen repeatedly, ten times or more. This chain joins TRBV4-3 and TRBJ1-2; TRBD1 might be the D (5 bases). The CDR3 spans 16 residues. The germline V gene encodes CDR1 LGHNA and CDR2 YSLEER. V dropped 1 base and J dropped 5 bases, with 17 bases sitting between them. In nucleotides, the CDR3 is TGCGCCAGCAGCCAAGTCACAGGCCGAGACCCGTATGGCTACACCTTC. Protein: CASSQVTGRDPYGYTF.

This clonotype was seen many times. The chain joins TRBV5-1 to TRBJ2-3, with a tentative D call TRBD1 (6 bases). The CDR3 length is 14 residues. Between the trimmed V and J ends, which lost 2 bases and 6 bases, there was a span of 13 bases. Germline V gene data show CDR1 as SGHRS and CDR2 as YFSETQ. CDR3 residues: CASSFGQTDDTQYF. The CDR3 region has the DNA TGCGCCAGCAGCTTTGGACAGACCGACGATACGCAGTATTTT.

The chain uses TRBV5-1 and TRBJ2-2; D is undetermined. CDR1 is SGHRS and CDR2 is YFSETQ in the germline V gene. CDR3 length: 14 residues. V lost 0 bases and J lost 7, with 10 bases in between. The CDR3 DNA reads as TGCGCCAGCAGCTTGGGCGGACCTCTCGGGGAGCTGTTTTTT. As protein: CASSLGGPLGELFF.

This clonotype turned up a few times. The chain employs TRBV27 and TRBJ1-1; D remains ambiguous. V was pared by 5 bases and J by 0 bases, with 7 bases between. The germline V gene has CDR1 MNHEY and CDR2 SMNVEV (reference sequence). The CDR3 loop spans 13 amino acids. In DNA form, the CDR3 reads TGTGCCAGCAGTCCCTGGTTGAACACTGAAGCTTTCTTT. Translating gives CASSPWLNTEAFF.

The table lists this clonotype with many counts. This sequence joins TRBV7-2 and TRBJ1-1; D might be TRBD1 (5 bases). Trimming shortened V by 2 bases and J by 2 bases, and 9 bases separated the two germline ends. The CDR3 is 14 amino acids. The germline V gene encodes CDR1 SGHTA and CDR2 FQGNSA. CDR3 loop: CASSLLTVNTEAFF. CDR3 in DNA: TGTGCCAGCAGCTTACTGACAGTTAACACTGAAGCTTTCTTT.

This clonotype was detected only a few times. The genes are TRBV7-2 and TRBJ1-5; weak D call: TRBD1 (5 bases). The V end lost 5 bases, the J end lost 2 bases, and 19 bases lay between the germline ends. This CDR3 contains 17 residues. The germline gives CDR1 SGHTA, CDR2 FQGNSA. The CDR3 spells CASSGDAFGFRNQPQHF. Here the CDR3 DNA reads TGTGCCAGCAGCGGGGACGCCTTCGGGTTCCGCAATCAGCCCCAGCATTTT.

This clonotype was seen a few times. The V and J genes are TRBV12-3 or TRBV12-4 and TRBJ2-1; 7 bases fit TRBD2. Trimming removed 1 base from V and 7 bases from J; junction bases left unmatched: 10. The CDR3 is 16 residues long. For the CDR3, the DNA is TGTGCCAGCAGTTTAGGGGGGGGAGGTCCGCGTAATGAGCAGTTCTTC. Its translation: CASSLGGGGPRNEQFF.

The V call is TRBV4-2, the J call TRBJ2-7; 8 bases agree with TRBD1. CDR3 size: 14 residues. The germline gives CDR1 LGHNA, CDR2 YNFKEQ. V lost 2 bases to trimming and J lost 5 bases; unmatched junction nucleotides: 5. The CDR3 coding sequence is TGTGCCAGCAGCCAACCGGGACAGGCCAACGAGCAGTACTTC. Translated, it gives CASSQPGQANEQYF.